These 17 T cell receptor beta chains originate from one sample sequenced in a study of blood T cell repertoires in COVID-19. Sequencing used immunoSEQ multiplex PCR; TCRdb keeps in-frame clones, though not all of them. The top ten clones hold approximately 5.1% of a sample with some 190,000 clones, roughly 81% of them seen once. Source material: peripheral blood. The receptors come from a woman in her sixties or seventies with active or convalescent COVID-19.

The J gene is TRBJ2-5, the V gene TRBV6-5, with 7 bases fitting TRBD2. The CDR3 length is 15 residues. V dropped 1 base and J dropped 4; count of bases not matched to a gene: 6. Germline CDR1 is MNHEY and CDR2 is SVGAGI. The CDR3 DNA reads TGTGCCAGCAGTTACTTGGGGCCGGGAGGAGAGACCCAGTACTTC. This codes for CASSYLGPGGETQYF.

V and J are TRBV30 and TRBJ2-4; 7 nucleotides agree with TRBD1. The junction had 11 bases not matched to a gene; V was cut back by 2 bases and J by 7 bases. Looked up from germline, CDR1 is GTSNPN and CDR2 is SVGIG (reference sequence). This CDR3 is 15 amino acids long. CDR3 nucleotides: TGTGCCTGGAGTTCCGTCCCGGGACAGCTTAACATTCAGTACTTC. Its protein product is CAWSSVPGQLNIQYF.

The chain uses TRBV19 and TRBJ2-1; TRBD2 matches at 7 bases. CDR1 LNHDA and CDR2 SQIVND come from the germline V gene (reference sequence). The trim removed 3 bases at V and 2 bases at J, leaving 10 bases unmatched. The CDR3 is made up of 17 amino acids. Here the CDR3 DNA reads TGTGCCAGTAGTATTGGAGGGAGGGCCGCGCCCTACAATGAGCAGTTCTTC. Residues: CASSIGGRAAPYNEQFF.

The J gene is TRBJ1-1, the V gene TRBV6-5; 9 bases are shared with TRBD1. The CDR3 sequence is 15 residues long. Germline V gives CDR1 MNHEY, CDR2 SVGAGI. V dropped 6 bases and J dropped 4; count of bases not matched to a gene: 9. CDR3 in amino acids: CASSHPQGAPTEAFF. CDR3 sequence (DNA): TGTGCCAGCAGCCACCCACAGGGGGCGCCCACTGAAGCTTTCTTT.

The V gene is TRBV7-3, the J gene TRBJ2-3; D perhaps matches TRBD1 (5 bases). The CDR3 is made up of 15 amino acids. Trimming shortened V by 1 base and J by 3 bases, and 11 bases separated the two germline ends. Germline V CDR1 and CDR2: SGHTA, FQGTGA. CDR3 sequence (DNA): TGTGCCAGCAGCTTAAGGGGTCAGGGTACAGATACGCAGTATTTT. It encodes CASSLRGQGTDTQYF. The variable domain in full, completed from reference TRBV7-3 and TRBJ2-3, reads GAGVSQTPSNKVTEKGKYVELRCDPISGHTALYWYRQSLGQGPEFLIYFQGTGAADDSGLPNDRFFAVRPEGSVSTLKIQRTERGDSAVYLCASSLRGQGTDTQYFGPGTRLTVL.

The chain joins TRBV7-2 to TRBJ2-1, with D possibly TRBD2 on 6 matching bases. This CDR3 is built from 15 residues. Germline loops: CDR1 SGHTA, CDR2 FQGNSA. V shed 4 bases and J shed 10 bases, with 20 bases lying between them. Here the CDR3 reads CASSYRDSNLGEQFF. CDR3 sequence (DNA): TGTGCCAGCAGCTACCGGGACTCCAACCTGGGAGAGCAGTTCTTC. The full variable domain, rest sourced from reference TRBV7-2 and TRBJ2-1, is GAGVSQSPSNKVTEKGKDVELRCDPISGHTALYWYRQSLGQGLEFLIYFQGNSAPDKSGLPSDRFSAERTGGSVSTLTIQRTQQEDSAVYLCASSYRDSNLGEQFFGPGTRLTVL.

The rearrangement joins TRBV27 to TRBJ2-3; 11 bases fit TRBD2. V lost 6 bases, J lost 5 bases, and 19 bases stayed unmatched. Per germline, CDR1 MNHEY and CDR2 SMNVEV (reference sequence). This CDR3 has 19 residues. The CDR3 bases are TGTGCCAGCAGCTTTCGCCCCCCCGGGACTAGCGGAGACCTAGATACGCAGTATTTT. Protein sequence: CASSFRPPGTSGDLDTQYF.

CDR3 DNA: TGTGCCAGCTCGACGACTCTAGCGGAGGGGGAGACCCAGTACTTC. It yields the protein CASSTTLAEGETQYF. This chain connects TRBV18 to TRBJ2-5; 7 nucleotides agree with TRBD2. The CDR3 consists of 15 residues. The trim removed 6 bases at V and 5 bases at J, leaving 12 bases unmatched. Germline V lookup: CDR1 KGHSH, CDR2 LQKENI.

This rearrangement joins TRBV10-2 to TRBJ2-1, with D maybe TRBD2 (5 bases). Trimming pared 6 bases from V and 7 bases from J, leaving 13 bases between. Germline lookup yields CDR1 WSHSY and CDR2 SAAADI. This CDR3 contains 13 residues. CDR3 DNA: TGCGCCAGCAGCCAGGCCTCGGGAAATGAGCAGTTCTTC. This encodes CASSQASGNEQFF.

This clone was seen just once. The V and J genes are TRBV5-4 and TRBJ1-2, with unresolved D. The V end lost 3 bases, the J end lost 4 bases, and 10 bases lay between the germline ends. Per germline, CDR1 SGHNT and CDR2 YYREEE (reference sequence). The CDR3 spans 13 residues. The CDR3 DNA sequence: TGTGCCAGCAGCTCGACACCGGCCTATGGCTACACCTTC. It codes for CASSSTPAYGYTF.

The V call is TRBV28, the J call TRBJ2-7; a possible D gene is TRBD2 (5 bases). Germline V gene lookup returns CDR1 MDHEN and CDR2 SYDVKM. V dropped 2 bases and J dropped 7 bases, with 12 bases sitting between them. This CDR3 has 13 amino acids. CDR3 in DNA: TGTGCCAGCAGTTTAATGGCAGCGGAAGAGCAGTACTTC. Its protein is CASSLMAAEEQYF.

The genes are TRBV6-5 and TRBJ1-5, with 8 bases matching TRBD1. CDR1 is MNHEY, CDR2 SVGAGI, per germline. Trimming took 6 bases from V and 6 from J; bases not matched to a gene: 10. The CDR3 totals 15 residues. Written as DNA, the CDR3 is TGTGCCAGCAGCACGGACAGGGAGTATGGTCAGCCCCAGCATTTT. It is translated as CASSTDREYGQPQHF.

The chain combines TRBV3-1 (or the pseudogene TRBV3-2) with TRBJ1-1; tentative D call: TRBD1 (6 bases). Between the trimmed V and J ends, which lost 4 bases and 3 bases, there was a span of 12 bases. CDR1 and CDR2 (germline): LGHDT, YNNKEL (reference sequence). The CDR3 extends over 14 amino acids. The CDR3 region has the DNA TGTGCCAGCAGCCGCGCAGGGGCTTACACTGAAGCTTTCTTT. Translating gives CASSRAGAYTEAFF.

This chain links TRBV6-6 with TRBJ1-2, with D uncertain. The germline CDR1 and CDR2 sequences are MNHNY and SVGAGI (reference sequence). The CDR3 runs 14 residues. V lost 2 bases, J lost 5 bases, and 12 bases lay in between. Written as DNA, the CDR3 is TGTGCCAGCAGTTACGGAGGAGGGCCTTATGGCTACACCTTC. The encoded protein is CASSYGGGPYGYTF.

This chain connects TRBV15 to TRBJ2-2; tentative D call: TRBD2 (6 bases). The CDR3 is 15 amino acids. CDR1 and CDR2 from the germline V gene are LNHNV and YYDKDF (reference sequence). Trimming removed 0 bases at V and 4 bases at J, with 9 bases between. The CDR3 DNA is TGTGCCACCAGCAGAGAGCGGGGTGTCACCGGGGAGCTGTTTTTT. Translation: CATSRERGVTGELFF. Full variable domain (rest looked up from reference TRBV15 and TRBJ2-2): DAMVIQNPRYQVTQFGKPVTLSCSQTLNHNVMYWYQQKSSQAPKLLFHYYDKDFNNEADTPDNFQSRRPNTSFCFLDIRSPGLGDTAMYLCATSRERGVTGELFFGEGSRLTVL.

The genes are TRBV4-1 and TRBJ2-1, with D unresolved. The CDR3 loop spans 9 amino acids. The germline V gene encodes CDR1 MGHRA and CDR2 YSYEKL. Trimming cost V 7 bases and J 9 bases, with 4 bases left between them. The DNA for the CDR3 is TGCGCCAGCACTAGTGAGCAGTTCTTC. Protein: CASTSEQFF.

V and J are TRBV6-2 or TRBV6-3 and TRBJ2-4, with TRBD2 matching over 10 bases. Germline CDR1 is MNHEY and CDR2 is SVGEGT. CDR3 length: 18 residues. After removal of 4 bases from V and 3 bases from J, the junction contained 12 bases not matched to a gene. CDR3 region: CASSSFASGSSGKNIQYF. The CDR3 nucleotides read TGTGCCAGCAGTTCTTTCGCTAGCGGGAGTTCTGGCAAAAACATTCAGTACTTC.